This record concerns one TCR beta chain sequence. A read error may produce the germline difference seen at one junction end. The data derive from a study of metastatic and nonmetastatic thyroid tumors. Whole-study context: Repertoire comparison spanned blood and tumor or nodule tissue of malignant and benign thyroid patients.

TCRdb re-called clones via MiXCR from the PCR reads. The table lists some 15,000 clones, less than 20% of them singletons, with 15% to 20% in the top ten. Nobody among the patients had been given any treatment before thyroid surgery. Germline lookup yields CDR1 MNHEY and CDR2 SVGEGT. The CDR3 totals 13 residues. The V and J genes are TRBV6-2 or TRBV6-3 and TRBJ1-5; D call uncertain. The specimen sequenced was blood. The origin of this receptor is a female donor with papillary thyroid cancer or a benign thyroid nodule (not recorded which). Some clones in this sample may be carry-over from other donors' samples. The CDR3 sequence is CACSISEGGLQHF. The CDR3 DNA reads TGTGCCTGCAGTATCTCGGAAGGCGGATTACAGCATTTT.